This TCR beta chain was sequenced in a study of shared clonotypes between healthy human individuals. Study information: Plates per donor: three CD4 naive, three CD4 memory, two CD8 naive, one CD8 memory. Study-level results: Clonotypes shared by all four donors outscored non-shared clonotypes in generation probability. Limitation of the genetic and exposure-history diversity represented came from the few donors.

Selected positively for CCR7 and CD45RO-negative, naive CD8 cells excluded terminally differentiated effector memory CD45RA+ cells. Germline lookup yields CDR1 MGHDK and CDR2 SYGVNS. This CDR3 comprises 14 residues. V dropped 7 bases and J dropped 2; count of bases not matched to a gene: 7. Sequencing was at deep level. The method was immunoSEQ multiplex PCR; TCRdb's version includes in-frame clones alone and lacks a portion of them. This sample carries approximately 2,200,000 clones, about 93% of them seen once, and the ten largest clones take 1.5% to 2%. Remarks on this clone: Its antigen is still unknown.

This rearrangement joins TRBV25-1 to TRBJ2-7; 8 bases agree with TRBD1. The sequencing sample was made of naive CD8+ T cells from PBMCs. The TCR comes from a man younger than 35 in good health. Some clones in this sample may be carry-over from other donors' samples. The CDR3 nucleotides read TGTGCCAGCACAAACCGGGACAGGCCCTACGAGCAGTACTTC. Its translation: CASTNRDRPYEQYF.